The clone carrying this T cell receptor beta chain was detected only once. The data originate from a study of identical twins. TCRdb reanalysed the 5' RACE reads using MiXCR and keeps one entry per CDR3 protein. The table lists 640,000 or so distinct CDR3 sequences, 6.1% of them singletons. CDR1 is DFQATT, CDR2 SNEGSKA, per germline (reference sequence). The CDR3 is 15 residues long. Source material: naive T cells sorted from blood. The receptor was isolated from a man between 18 and 29 years old in good health. The chain has TRBV20-1 and TRBJ2-7, with TRBD2 as a possible D gene (6 bases). The DNA end lines up better with TRBJ2-1; the J call may be wrong. The CDR3 DNA follows: TGCAGTGCTAGAGGCCGGGACTCAGGCTCCTACGAGCAGTTCTTC. Translating gives CSARGRDSGSYEQFF.